This T cell receptor beta chain comes out of a study of T cell repertoires in cytomegalovirus infection. There are 15 residues in the CDR3. J was trimmed by 1 base and V by 5 bases; bases with no gene match: 7. From germline, CDR1 is SGHVS and CDR2 FNYEAQ. TCRdb reprocessed the reads with MiXCR, giving one entry per CDR3 protein. The sample has more than 250,000 distinct CDR3 sequences; 25% are singletons. Study-level points and caveats: Ex vivo responses were dominated by HLA-C-restricted CMV-specific TCR beta clonotypes.

This clonotype appeared a single time. Its antigen is not known. This chain connects TRBV7-6 to TRBJ1-1; 7 bases fit TRBD1. The clonotype originates from a human donor in good health (CMV status not recorded). Some clones in this sample may be carry-over from other donors' samples. Specimen: cultured PBMCs, collected from culture after CMV antigen stimulation. Here the CDR3 DNA reads TGTGCCAGCAGCGATCAGGGGGTGGGGAACACTGAAGCTTTCTTT. Protein: CASSDQGVGNTEAFF.